Listed below are T cell receptor beta chains from one sample, sequenced in a study of Graves' ophthalmopathy and Graves' hyperthyroidism. TCRdb reanalysed the multiplex PCR reads using MiXCR and keeps one entry per CDR3 protein. This sample has fewer than 650,000 distinct CDR3 sequences, with about 20% found just once. Specimen: peripheral blood. These receptor sequences come from a woman between 18 and 29 years old with stable Graves' hyperthyroidism. Some clones in this sample may be carry-over from other donors' samples. Each CDR3 is given with its conserved first and last residue. Fields, in order: J gene, V gene, clone size, D gene, CDR3 protein, CDR3 DNA. A D gene is named only where the DNA matches it firmly. Expanded clones are given a class, and other clones once, few, many or no size at all.

>TRBJ2-1|TRBV5-1|few|-
CASSLPGGSYNEQFF
TGCGCCAGCAGCTTACCTGGTGGATCCTACAATGAGCAGTTCTTC
>TRBJ1-1|TRBV6-2/TRBV6-3|-|TRBD1
CASSSTGANTEAFF
TGTGCCAGCAGCTCGACAGGGGCGAACACTGAAGCTTTCTTT
>TRBJ2-2|TRBV12-3/TRBV12-4|-|-
CASMRVGELFF
TGTGCCAGCATGAGGGTCGGGGAGCTGTTTTTT
>TRBJ2-7|TRBV12-3/TRBV12-4|few|-
CASSMQGQPYEQYF
TGTGCCAGCAGTATGCAGGGCCAGCCCTACGAGCAGTACTTC
>TRBJ2-7|TRBV20-1|-|-
CSAPGQSSSYEQYF
TGCAGTGCCCCCGGACAGTCGTCCTCCTACGAGCAGTACTTC
>TRBJ1-2|TRBV12-3/TRBV12-4|many|TRBD1
CASSLAGQGFKGYTF
TGTGCCAGCAGTTTGGCCGGACAGGGCTTTAAGGGCTACACCTTC
>TRBJ2-5|TRBV12-3/TRBV12-4|many|TRBD1
CASNIGQEGTQYF
TGTGCCAGCAATATTGGACAGGAAGGGACCCAGTACTTC
>TRBJ1-1|TRBV12-3/TRBV12-4|many|TRBD1
CASSSGQGLEAFF
TGTGCCAGCAGCTCTGGACAGGGCCTTGAAGCTTTCTTT
>TRBJ2-7|TRBV5-1|-|TRBD1
CASSSIPGQGTYEQYF
TGCGCCAGCAGCTCCATCCCGGGACAGGGTACCTACGAGCAGTACTTC
>TRBJ1-2|TRBV12-3/TRBV12-4|once|-
CASSLATGTGGYTF
TGTGCCAGCAGTTTAGCGACGGGGACGGGTGGCTACACCTTC
>TRBJ1-5|TRBV6-1|many|-
CASSDRTVNQPQHF
TGTGCCAGCAGTGACAGGACAGTCAATCAGCCCCAGCATTTT
>TRBJ2-2|TRBV27|-|-
CASSLTRGGDTGELFF
TGTGCCAGCAGTTTAACCCGGGGCGGGGACACCGGGGAGCTGTTTTTT
>TRBJ2-4|TRBV30|many|-
CAWSGGLNIQYF
TGTGCCTGGAGTGGCGGACTAAACATTCAGTACTTC
>TRBJ2-7|TRBV15|-|-
CATSRDQLRTFSYEQYF
TGTGCCACCAGCAGAGATCAACTCCGCACATTCTCCTACGAGCAGTACTTC